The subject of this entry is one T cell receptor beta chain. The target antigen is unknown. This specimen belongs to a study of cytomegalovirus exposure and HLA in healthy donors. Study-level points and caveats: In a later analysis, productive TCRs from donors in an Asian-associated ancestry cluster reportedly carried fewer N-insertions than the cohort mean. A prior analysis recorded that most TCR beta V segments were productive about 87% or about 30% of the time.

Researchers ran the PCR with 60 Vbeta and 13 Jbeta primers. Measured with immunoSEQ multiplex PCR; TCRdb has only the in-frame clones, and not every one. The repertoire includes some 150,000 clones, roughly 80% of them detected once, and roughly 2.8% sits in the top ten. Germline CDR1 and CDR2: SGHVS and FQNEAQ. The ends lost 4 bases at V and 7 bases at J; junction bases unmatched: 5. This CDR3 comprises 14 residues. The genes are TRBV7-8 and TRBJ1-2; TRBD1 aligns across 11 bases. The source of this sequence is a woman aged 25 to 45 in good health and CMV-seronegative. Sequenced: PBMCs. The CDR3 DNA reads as TGTGCCAGCAGCTCCTCTGGGACAGGGGGTGGCTACACCTTC. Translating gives CASSSSGTGGGYTF.